The 15 T cell receptor beta chains listed next were all sequenced from one sample in a study of blood T cell repertoires in COVID-19. This table comes from immunoSEQ multiplex PCR, and its TCRdb copy is limited to in-frame clones, with some not included. The sample lists a few hundred thousand clones, 70% to 90% occurring once. The sample was PBMCs or T cells enriched from blood (not recorded which). These receptors all come from a man aged 35 to 55 who had recovered from COVID-19.

This clone appeared a few times. The V and J genes are TRBV5-1 and TRBJ1-1, with no clear D. The CDR3 has 13 residues. The germline CDR1 and CDR2 sequences are SGHRS and YFSETQ. The ends were cut back, 0 bases at V and 5 bases at J, with 8 bases in the middle. The CDR3 region has the DNA TGCGCCAGCAGCTTGGAACGGAGAACTGAAGCTTTCTTT. This codes for CASSLERRTEAFF.

This clone was seen only once. The chain employs TRBV12-3 or TRBV12-4 and TRBJ1-2; 8 positions agree with TRBD1. The CDR3 has 13 amino acids. V dropped 1 base and J dropped 10; count of bases not matched to a gene: 5. The CDR3 nucleotides read TGTGCCAGCAGTTTAGGGACAGGGCGACTCTACACCTTC. It translates to CASSLGTGRLYTF.

In this sample, this clone turned up once. The gene calls are TRBV2 and TRBJ2-5; D gene ambiguous. Germline CDR1 SNHLY, CDR2 FYNNEI. V was shortened by 7 bases and J by 5 bases, with 8 bases between the two germline ends. The CDR3 has 11 residues. CDR3 loop: CASTPGETQYF. The CDR3 nucleotides are TGTGCCAGCACCCCCGGGGAGACCCAGTACTTC.

The V and J genes are TRBV30 and TRBJ2-7, with 10 bases identical to TRBD1. Losses at the gene ends were 4 bases for V and 1 base for J; bases not matched to a gene: 4. The CDR3 consists of 14 residues. Germline-derived CDR1 and CDR2 are GTSNPN and SVGIG (reference sequence). This chain's CDR3 is CAWMGDRGSYEQYF. The CDR3, as DNA: TGTGCCTGGATGGGGGACAGGGGTTCCTACGAGCAGTACTTC.

The chain combines TRBV7-2 with TRBJ2-7; D remains unclear. Trimming removed 2 bases from V and 0 bases from J, with 8 bases in between. The CDR3 runs 14 residues. Germline assignment: CDR1 SGHTA and CDR2 FQGNSA. The CDR3, as DNA: TGTGCCAGCAGCTTACTCGGTGACTCCTACGAGCAGTACTTC. Protein product: CASSLLGDSYEQYF.

The CDR3 nucleotides are TGTGCCAGCAGCTTAATCTTGGGAGGACAGGGTAACACCGGGGAGCTGTTTTTT. Its protein is CASSLILGGQGNTGELFF. The chain combines TRBV5-8 with TRBJ2-2; 8 bases are shared with TRBD1. This CDR3 contains 18 residues. The J segment lost 2 bases and the V segment lost 2 bases, leaving 11 bases of the junction unmatched. Germline V CDR1 and CDR2: SGHTS, YDEGEE.

V gene TRBV5-1 combines with J gene TRBJ2-7; 7 positions agree with TRBD2. In germline, CDR1 is SGHRS, CDR2 YFSETQ. The ends lost 4 bases at V and 7 bases at J; junction bases unmatched: 2. This CDR3 is 11 amino acids long. This chain's CDR3 is CASSRTREQYF. In nucleotides, the CDR3 is TGCGCCAGCAGCAGGACTAGGGAGCAGTACTTC.

A single count supports this clone. The genes are TRBV28 and TRBJ1-2, with 10 bases that match TRBD1. The germline gives CDR1 MDHEN, CDR2 SYDVKM. This CDR3 is built from 15 residues. Trimming removed 3 bases from V and 3 bases from J; junction bases left unmatched: 4. CDR3 DNA sequence: TGTGCCAGCAGTTTGTTAGGGACAGGGGACTATGGCTACACCTTC. Amino acids: CASSLLGTGDYGYTF.

V gene TRBV6-5 combines with J gene TRBJ1-1; D possibly corresponds to TRBD1 (5 bases). V was clipped by 8 bases and J by 4 bases, with 14 bases between them. This CDR3 has 13 amino acids. CDR1 MNHEY and CDR2 SVGAGI come from the germline V gene. The CDR3 DNA reads TGTGCCAGCTTAGAACAGGTTGGCACTGAAGCTTTCTTT. Amino acids: CASLEQVGTEAFF.

In this sample, this clone turned up once. V is TRBV7-6 and J is TRBJ2-7; 8 bases agree with TRBD1. This CDR3 is built from 14 residues. J gave up 5 bases and V 3 bases, and 6 bases lay outside the gene matches. Per germline, CDR1 SGHVS and CDR2 FNYEAQ. DNA for the CDR3: TGTGCCAGCAGCTTCGGGACAGGTTACAACGAGCAGTACTTC. This sequence encodes CASSFGTGYNEQYF.

This chain uses TRBV9 with TRBJ1-6; 8 nucleotides line up with TRBD1. This CDR3 comprises 14 residues. The V gene end was trimmed by 4 bases and the J gene end by 7 bases; junction bases not matched to a gene: 4. Germline V gives CDR1 SGDLS, CDR2 YYNGEE. For the CDR3, the DNA is TGTGCCAGCAGCTTTAGACAGGGGAATTCACCCCTCCACTTT. Protein sequence: CASSFRQGNSPLHF.

V is TRBV5-8 and J is TRBJ1-4, with a tentative D call TRBD1 (5 bases). Germline V gene sequence: CDR1 SGHTS, CDR2 YDEGEE. V shed 0 bases and J shed 0 bases, with 15 bases lying between them. CDR3 length: 18 residues. This CDR3 reads CASSLGAMGPATNEKLFF. Here the CDR3 DNA reads TGTGCCAGCAGCTTGGGAGCGATGGGGCCTGCAACTAATGAAAAACTGTTTTTT.

This clone came up a few times. The gene calls are TRBV6-5 and TRBJ1-2; D may be TRBD1 (6 bases). The germline CDR1 and CDR2 sequences are MNHEY and SVGAGI. With 2 bases removed from V and 7 bases from J, the gap between germline ends came to 14 bases. The CDR3 sequence is 14 residues long. CDR3 sequence reads: CASSYAAGARGYTF. In DNA form, the CDR3 reads TGTGCCAGCAGTTACGCCGCGGGGGCTCGTGGCTACACCTTC.

CDR3 amino acids: CATSRDNYSGNTIYF. The DNA for the CDR3 is TGTGCCACCAGCAGAGATAATTACTCTGGAAACACCATATATTTT. This sequence joins TRBV15 and TRBJ1-3; D is undetermined. The CDR3 runs 15 residues. Germline V CDR1 and CDR2: LNHNV, YYDKDF (reference sequence). V lost 0 bases and J 0 bases, leaving 6 bases between the germline ends.

This sequence joins TRBV5-1 and TRBJ2-1, with TRBD2 matching over 8 bases. The length of the CDR3 is 16 residues. V was pared by 2 bases and J by 8 bases, with 12 bases of the junction left unmatched. From germline, CDR1 is SGHRS and CDR2 YFSETQ. This CDR3 is CASSFEIGRASDEQFF. CDR3 DNA sequence: TGCGCCAGCAGCTTTGAAATCGGGAGGGCCTCAGATGAGCAGTTCTTC.